This T cell receptor beta chain was captured in a study of CXCR3-negative and CXCR3-positive naive CD8 T cells. Details on this clonotype: Its matching antigen is unknown.

Study observations and caveats: From TRB CDR3 properties, TCR strength was inferred; surface CD5 did not differ between naive subsets. For memory CD8+ cells diversity was much lower, but both naive subsets had comparably high diversity. Whereas memory cells differed, naive CXCR3-negative and CXCR3-positive cells shared similar TRBV-TRBJ usage. Against CXCR3-negative naive cells, CXCR3-positive naive cells showed more hydrophobic TRB CDR3s.

The authors gated naive CD8+ T cells as CD45RO-CCR7+CD27+CD95-. The V gene's germline CDR1 is MGHRA and CDR2 YSYEKL. CDR3 size: 15 residues. In preparing the TRB cDNA libraries, 5' RACE with UMI labels was used. TCRdb reprocessed the 5' RACE reads; each CDR3 protein has one entry and no DNA is given. This sample contains some 99,000 distinct CDR3 sequences. The specimen sequenced was naive CXCR3+ CD8+ T cells from blood. Subset of the sample: CD45RO-CCR7+CD27+CD95- naive CD8+ T cells expressing CXCR3 (TNR3+). The TCR was taken from a human donor in good health. Some clones in this sample may be carry-over from other donors' samples. V and J are TRBV4-1 and TRBJ2-7; the D call of TRBD2 rests on TCRdb alone, since no DNA is present to check it. CDR3 protein: CASSSKTSGGYEQYF.